The sequence of this TCR beta chain was determined in a study of CD8 T cells in Susac syndrome. TCR beta from blood CD8+ and CD4+ T cells was sequenced. Purification of the CD8+ and CD4+ T cells relied on negative isolation, and TEMRA cells underwent FACS enrichment. The CDR3 covers 12 residues. Germline V gene data show CDR1 as SQVTM and CDR2 as ANQGSEA. Between the trimmed V and J ends, which lost 4 bases and 8 bases, there was a span of 14 bases. Random hexamers were used to reverse transcribe an amount of 0.5 to 1 ug RNA. Across 54 Vbeta and 13 Jbeta, immunoSEQ multiplex PCR amplified TCR beta CDR3. TCRdb passed the immunoSEQ multiplex PCR reads through MiXCR, listing each CDR3 protein once. The sample records just over 150,000 distinct CDR3 sequences, about 94% being singletons.

Material for sequencing was CD8+ T cells from PBMCs. The rearrangement links TRBV29-1 to TRBJ1-2; D not resolved. This clonotype was obtained from a human donor with multiple sclerosis. The CDR3 region is CSVGPDGLGYTF. The DNA of the CDR3 is TGCAGCGTTGGTCCGGATGGGCTGGGCTACACCTTC.